The rows below give T cell receptor beta chains drawn from one sample of a study of blood T cell repertoires in COVID-19. Profiling relied on immunoSEQ multiplex PCR, and the TCRdb table lists in-frame clones only, not all of them. Among approximately 54,000 clones, 84% were seen once, and the ten largest hold 7.6%. Sequencing was done on a sample of peripheral blood. The receptor source for this set is a human donor in a cohort sampled during active COVID-19. The CDR3 runs from the conserved cysteine through the conserved F or W. Each record gives: J gene, D gene, V gene, CDR3 protein. The D gene is left open where the match is weak.

>TRBJ2-3|TRBD1|TRBV24-1
CATSTGTVADTQYF
>TRBJ2-3|TRBD1|TRBV11-2
CASSSATQGASDTQYF
>TRBJ2-2|-|TRBV18
CASSPTGTTNTGELFF
>TRBJ1-1|-|TRBV7-2
CASSQTVLNTEAFF
>TRBJ1-3|-|TRBV9
CASSVASGTSGNTIYF
>TRBJ2-5|-|TRBV6-5
CATGDGGARETQYF
>TRBJ2-4|TRBD1|TRBV7-9
CASSPWLGQGGIQYF
>TRBJ2-5|TRBD2|TRBV24-1
CATSETGTREETQYF
>TRBJ2-3|TRBD2|TRBV11-2
CASSLAGVPDTQYF
>TRBJ2-7|TRBD2|TRBV14
CASSSVRGLAGNYEQYF
>TRBJ2-3|-|TRBV19
CASSIMEDTQYF
>TRBJ1-1|TRBD1|TRBV15
CATSFDRVGNTEAFF
>TRBJ2-7|-|TRBV30
CAWSVAPRGEQYF
>TRBJ1-1|TRBD1|TRBV11-3
CASSRRQGGTEAFF
>TRBJ2-7|TRBD2|TRBV28
CASSSQRGYGFYEQYF
>TRBJ2-1|TRBD2|TRBV24-1
CATSEQAGGPYNEQFF